This T cell receptor (beta chain) was sequenced in a study of T cells in Graves' hyperthyroidism and ophthalmopathy. The overall study: Prior to any treatment, at the point of initial diagnosis, peripheral blood was collected.

This clonotype was recorded many times. Amplified TCR beta CDR3 regions derived from RNA transcripts. Carried out on the TCR CDR3, a first-round RT-PCR used the HTBI primer set. One entry per CDR3 protein, called by TCRdb with MiXCR from the multiplex PCR reads. The table records about 200,000 distinct CDR3 sequences, about a sixth of them present only once. Sequenced input: blood. The clonotype comes from a woman aged 45 to 65 with Graves' hyperthyroidism.

The CDR3, as DNA: TGTGCCAGCGCCGGCGTCGGTTCTGCCAACGTCCTGACTTTC. This encodes CASAGVGSANVLTF. The gene calls are TRBV28 and TRBJ2-6; D uncertain. CDR1 and CDR2 (germline): MDHEN, SYDVKM. The CDR3 has 14 residues. Trimming cost V 8 bases and J 7 bases, with 15 bases left between them.